This T cell receptor beta chain stems from a study of Ad26.COV2.S vaccination and SARS-CoV-2 variants. The assay was immunoSEQ multiplex PCR, and TCRdb's table has in-frame clones only and misses some. Of about 350,000 clones in the sample, roughly 91% were seen once. CDR3 length equals 15 residues. Trimming pared 0 bases from V and 0 bases from J, leaving 8 bases between. Germline assignment: CDR1 SGHNT and CDR2 YYREEE (reference sequence). Stated treatment: over 15 received Ad26.COV2.S at low or high dose, single or two shots; 5 received placebo; per-sample allocation not given. Vaccine and placebo recipients were sampled on day 63 after the first injection.

The TCR originated in a person between 18 and 65 years old who received the Ad26.COV2.S COVID-19 vaccine or a placebo. The rearrangement joins TRBV5-4 to TRBJ2-3; D is possibly TRBD1 (5 bases). Sequences were derived from peripheral blood, sampled in a trial of Ad26.COV2.S vaccine versus placebo. In nucleotides, the CDR3 is TGTGCCAGCAGCTTGGAACAGGTTAGCACAGATACGCAGTATTTT. Protein product: CASSLEQVSTDTQYF.